The sequence of this T cell receptor (beta chain) was determined in a study of CXCR3-negative and CXCR3-positive naive CD8 T cells. Notes on the study in general: TRBV-TRBJ usage was alike in naive CXCR3-negative and CXCR3-positive cells but differed in memory cells. CXCR3-positive naive cells carried more hydrophobic TRB CDR3s than CXCR3-negative naive cells did.

The CDR3 has 14 residues. CDR1 is LGHNA and CDR2 is YSLEER in the germline V gene. Each TRB cDNA library was prepared by 5' RACE (with UMI labels). TCRdb processed the 5' RACE reads again and assigns one entry to each CDR3 protein, with no DNA. The listing records around 88,000 distinct CDR3 sequences. In the case of this clonotype: Its antigen is unidentified.

This TCR was sampled from a human donor in good health. Some clones in this sample may be carry-over from other donors' samples. The sample taken for sequencing was naive CXCR3+ CD8+ T cells from blood. The subset was: CD45RO-CCR7+CD27+CD95- naive CD8+ T cells expressing CXCR3 (TNR3+). V gene TRBV4-3 combines with J gene TRBJ1-6; the D call from TCRdb, TRBD1, cannot be confirmed without DNA. CDR3 residues: CASSQSLENSPLHF.